What follows are 18 T cell receptor beta chains derived from one specimen sequenced in a study of T cell responses to AZD1222 COVID-19 vaccine. This table comes from immunoSEQ multiplex PCR, and its TCRdb copy is limited to in-frame clones, with some not included. Of 100,000 to 150,000 clones in the sample, more than 90% are singletons; the top ten hold 0.9% to 1.4%. Sequences were derived from peripheral blood, sampled 28 days after the second AZD1222 dose. The receptor source for this set is an adult who received the AZD1222 COVID-19 vaccine.

This clone occurred a few times. The V gene is TRBV27, the J gene TRBJ1-5; D not certain. Trimming stripped 0 bases from V and 5 bases from J, with 8 bases between. The CDR3 extends over 14 amino acids. The germline V gene encodes CDR1 MNHEY and CDR2 SMNVEV (reference sequence). Written as DNA, the CDR3 is TGTGCCAGCAGTTTATCAGGGAGCGATCAGCCCCAGCATTTT. Translated, it gives CASSLSGSDQPQHF.

The rearrangement links TRBV15 to TRBJ1-5; 7 bases are shared with TRBD1. V trimming: 3 bases; J trimming: 5 bases; junction bases outside the gene matches: 4. Per germline, CDR1 LNHNV and CDR2 YYDKDF (reference sequence). CDR3 length equals 14 residues. DNA of the CDR3: TGTGCCACCAGCAGGACAGGGAAAGATCAGCCCCAGCATTTT. Protein: CATSRTGKDQPQHF.

The chain recombines TRBV7-2 with TRBJ2-3; D not resolved. V gave up 5 bases and J gave up 6 bases, with 9 bases separating them. Germline-derived CDR1 and CDR2 are SGHTA and FQGNSA. The CDR3 totals 12 residues. The CDR3 nucleotides are TGTGCCAGCAGCCTGCCCGGGGATACGCAGTATTTT. Amino acids: CASSLPGDTQYF.

This chain joins TRBV4-3 and TRBJ2-7; 10 nucleotides line up with TRBD1. The ends lost 0 bases at V and 4 bases at J; junction bases unmatched: 6. The length of the CDR3 is 16 residues. Germline CDR1 reads LGHNA; CDR2 reads YSLEER. The CDR3 loop reads CASSQDRRQGAYEQYF. CDR3 nucleotides: TGCGCCAGCAGCCAAGATAGGCGACAGGGGGCTTACGAGCAGTACTTC.

The V and J genes are TRBV7-9 and TRBJ2-3; TRBD1 aligns across 7 bases. V lost 1 base and J lost 4; bases outside the gene matches: 2. This CDR3 has 14 amino acids. Germline CDR1 and CDR2: SEHNR and FQNEAQ (reference sequence). The CDR3 sequence: CASSLGGGSDTQYF. As DNA, the CDR3 is TGTGCCAGCAGCTTAGGAGGGGGCTCAGATACGCAGTATTTT.

This chain joins TRBV7-2 and TRBJ2-5; TRBD1 might be the D (6 bases). V shed 5 bases and J shed 5 bases, with 15 bases lying between them. Germline-derived CDR1 and CDR2 are SGHTA and FQGNSA. The CDR3 runs 14 residues. CDR3 DNA sequence: TGTGCCAGCAGCAAGACGACAGGATGGGAGACCCAGTACTTC. Translation: CASSKTTGWETQYF.

The V call is TRBV6-2 or TRBV6-3, the J call TRBJ2-6; 11 bases are shared with TRBD1. Trimming removed 6 bases from V and 2 bases from J; junction bases left unmatched: 9. The CDR3 extends over 18 amino acids. Germline CDR1 and CDR2: MNHEY and SVGEGT. The CDR3 DNA sequence: TGTGCCAGCAGCTCTTGGGGGACAGGGGGGCCTGGGGCCAACGTCCTGACTTTC. Translating it yields CASSSWGTGGPGANVLTF.

The CDR3 bases are TGTGCCAGCAGCTTACTTCAACCCTACAATGAGCAGTTCTTC. Translating gives CASSLLQPYNEQFF. The genes are TRBV7-2 and TRBJ2-1; D unresolved. Germline V gene sequence: CDR1 SGHTA, CDR2 FQGNSA. This CDR3 spans 14 amino acids. V was clipped by 2 bases and J by 2 bases, with 7 bases between them.

The chain combines TRBV24-1 with TRBJ2-3; 10 positions agree with TRBD2. V trimming: 4 bases; J trimming: 1 base; junction bases outside the gene matches: 4. CDR3 size: 16 residues. CDR1 and CDR2 (germline): KGHDR, SFDVKD. CDR3 sequence: CATSDPGLAGTDTQYF. Written as DNA, the CDR3 is TGTGCCACCAGTGACCCAGGACTAGCGGGCACAGATACGCAGTATTTT.

Only one count was recorded for this clone. V and J are TRBV7-2 and TRBJ1-2; maybe TRBD1 (5 bases). The CDR3 has 14 residues. Germline V gene data show CDR1 as SGHTA and CDR2 as FQGNSA. Trimming cost V 4 bases and J 7 bases, with 16 bases left between them. CDR3 region: CASSSRDPYLGYTF. The CDR3 DNA is TGTGCCAGCAGCTCCCGGGACCCATATCTTGGCTACACCTTC. The complete variable domain, with remaining parts taken from reference TRBV7-2 and TRBJ1-2, reads GAGVSQSPSNKVTEKGKDVELRCDPISGHTALYWYRQSLGQGLEFLIYFQGNSAPDKSGLPSDRFSAERTGGSVSTLTIQRTQQEDSAVYLCASSSRDPYLGYTFGSGTRLTVV.

The gene calls are TRBV27 and TRBJ1-2; TRBD1 aligns across 11 bases. J gave up 3 bases and V 5 bases, and 5 bases lay outside the gene matches. The germline V gene encodes CDR1 MNHEY and CDR2 SMNVEV (reference sequence). The CDR3 sequence is 15 residues long. The CDR3 spells CASSPWTGGDYGYTF. CDR3 DNA: TGTGCCAGCAGTCCTTGGACAGGGGGCGACTATGGCTACACCTTC.

J is TRBJ1-1 and V is TRBV19; maybe TRBD1 (6 bases). This CDR3 region has 13 residues. Trimming took 4 bases from V and 3 from J, leaving 9 bases between them. Germline loops: CDR1 LNHDA, CDR2 SQIVND (reference sequence). The CDR3 sequence: CASSTNRDTEAFF. CDR3 bases: TGTGCCAGTAGTACAAACAGGGACACTGAAGCTTTCTTT.

The gene calls are TRBV27 and TRBJ2-7; 14 nucleotides agree with TRBD2. The ends lost 5 bases at V and 4 bases at J; junction bases unmatched: 10. CDR1 and CDR2 (germline): MNHEY, SMNVEV (reference sequence). The CDR3 is 17 amino acids. CDR3 protein: CASSPTRGLAGVYEQYF. DNA for the CDR3: TGTGCCAGCAGTCCAACTCGGGGACTAGCGGGAGTATACGAGCAGTACTTC.

V is TRBV7-2 and J is TRBJ1-3; D gene uncertain. Germline V gene sequence: CDR1 SGHTA, CDR2 FQGNSA. V was shortened by 4 bases and J by 2 bases, with 12 bases between the two germline ends. This CDR3 is 15 amino acids long. The CDR3 DNA reads as TGTGCCAGCAGCTCCCTCGTAGCGGCTGGAAACACCATATATTTT. This gives the protein CASSSLVAAGNTIYF. The full variable domain, with the rest looked up from reference TRBV7-2 and TRBJ1-3, is GAGVSQSPSNKVTEKGKDVELRCDPISGHTALYWYRQSLGQGLEFLIYFQGNSAPDKSGLPSDRFSAERTGGSVSTLTIQRTQQEDSAVYLCASSSLVAAGNTIYFGEGSWLTVV.

V gene TRBV27 combines with J gene TRBJ2-5; the match to TRBD1 covers 7 bases. CDR1 and CDR2 (germline): MNHEY, SMNVEV (reference sequence). The CDR3 length is 14 residues. The V gene end was trimmed by 6 bases and the J gene end by 2 bases; junction bases not matched to a gene: 6. The CDR3 DNA sequence: TGTGCCAGCAGCCACAGGGGCCCACAAGAGACCCAGTACTTC. Its protein product is CASSHRGPQETQYF.

V is TRBV6-5 and J is TRBJ1-1; D may be TRBD1 (5 bases). The CDR3 has 14 amino acids. Germline CDR1 is MNHEY and CDR2 is SVGAGI. V was shortened by 6 bases and J by 1 base, with 12 bases between the two germline ends. The CDR3 nucleotides are TGTGCCAGCAGGCTAGGGACCCGGAACACTGAAGCTTTCTTT. Translated: CASRLGTRNTEAFF.

This chain connects TRBV7-3 to TRBJ1-1, with D tentatively TRBD1 (5 bases). This CDR3 region has 14 residues. Trimming took 1 base from V and 4 from J, leaving 10 bases between them. Germline V CDR1 and CDR2: SGHTA, FQGTGA. The CDR3 DNA sequence: TGTGCCAGCAGCTTAAATCAGGGCCCCACTGAAGCTTTCTTT. Residues: CASSLNQGPTEAFF.

This clone was picked up one time. V and J are TRBV6-2 or TRBV6-3 and TRBJ2-2; D not certain. Germline V gives CDR1 MNHEY, CDR2 SVGEGT. The CDR3 contains 14 residues. V was clipped by 5 bases and J by 1 base, with 8 bases between them. The CDR3 DNA follows: TGTGCCAGCAGTACTCGAATGAACACCGGGGAGCTGTTTTTT. Translated: CASSTRMNTGELFF.